The T cell receptor beta chain described here comes from a study of OX40 agonist ivuxolimab in advanced cancers. The V gene's germline CDR1 is SNHLY and CDR2 FYNNEI. With 2 bases removed from V and 5 bases from J, the gap between germline ends came to 10 bases. This CDR3 spans 14 amino acids. Using immunoSEQ multiplex PCR, the repertoire was profiled, and TCRdb retains in-frame clones only, with some absent. The table lists about 64,000 clones, roughly 86% of them singletons. This clonotype was obtained from an adult with an advanced solid tumor such as melanoma, head and neck, liver or kidney cancer. The sample in question was CD4+ or CD8+ T cells sorted from blood, obtained in a trial of the OX40 agonist ivuxolimab. The chain joins TRBV2 to TRBJ1-5; D call uncertain. As DNA, the CDR3 is TGTGCCAGCAGTGAATTCCGGGAGGATCAGCCCCAGCATTTT. It specifies CASSEFREDQPQHF.